These 5 T cell receptor beta chains were sequenced from one sample in a study of T-cell reconstitution after alpha-beta-depleted transplantation in children. As it was prepared, the TCRbeta library received unique molecular identifiers. Each CDR3 protein gets one entry after TCRdb re-called the PCR reads with MiXCR. The data show around 240,000 distinct CDR3 sequences, with around 7.8% seen just once and nearly 6.5% held by the top ten. This material consisted of PBMCs, mostly from graft donor cells, taken 180 days after TCRalphabeta/CD19-depleted stem cell transplant. The receptors stem from a male patient between 5 and 17 years old who had a stem cell transplant for acute lymphoblastic leukemia, so the T cells may come from the graft donor.

This clonotype was counted ten times or more. V is TRBV6-4 and J is TRBJ2-2; TRBD2 matches 12 bases. Per germline, CDR1 MRHNA and CDR2 SNTAGT. V lost 9 bases, J lost 0 bases, and 8 bases stayed unmatched. The CDR3 is 17 amino acids. Written as DNA, the CDR3 is TGTGCCAGTCGACTAGCGGGGGACTCTGCGAACACCGGGGAGCTGTTTTTT. Amino acid sequence: CASRLAGDSANTGELFF.

This clonotype was found many times. This rearrangement joins TRBV7-9 to TRBJ1-2; D uncertain. CDR1 SEHNR and CDR2 FQNEAQ come from the germline V gene (reference sequence). Trimming removed 0 bases at V and 5 bases at J, with 1 base between. The CDR3 consists of 11 residues. CDR3 sequence (DNA): TGTGCCAGCAGCTTAGCATATGGCTACACCTTC. Its protein product is CASSLAYGYTF.

This clonotype was observed at least ten times. The rearrangement uses TRBV28 and TRBJ2-5; TRBD1 or TRBD2 may be the D gene (5 bases each). Between the trimmed V and J ends, which lost 4 bases and 5 bases, there was a span of 17 bases. The germline V gene has CDR1 MDHEN and CDR2 SYDVKM. The CDR3 contains 15 residues. The CDR3 DNA is TGTGCCAGCAGTTCCGGGACGAGGGGTTTGGAGACCCAGTACTTC. Its protein is CASSSGTRGLETQYF.

At least ten counts were recorded for this clonotype. The chain is built from TRBV24-1 and TRBJ2-7; TRBD2 matches 10 bases. V gave up 4 bases and J gave up 10 bases; unmatched junction bases: 12. Germline V gives CDR1 KGHDR, CDR2 SFDVKD. This CDR3 contains 15 residues. CDR3 sequence (DNA): TGTGCCACCAGTGAAGGAAGCGGGAGGGCCCTCGAACAGTACTTC. This gives the protein CATSEGSGRALEQYF.

This clonotype was seen many times. CDR3 sequence (DNA): TGTGCCAGCAGCCGCCCCATGAGGAACACTGAAGCTTTCTTT. Encoded protein: CASSRPMRNTEAFF. V usage is TRBV12-1 and J usage is TRBJ1-1; the table's D gene call, TRBD1, was not cross checked with the DNA. TRBV12-1 is labeled a pseudogene. The CDR3 runs to 14 residues.